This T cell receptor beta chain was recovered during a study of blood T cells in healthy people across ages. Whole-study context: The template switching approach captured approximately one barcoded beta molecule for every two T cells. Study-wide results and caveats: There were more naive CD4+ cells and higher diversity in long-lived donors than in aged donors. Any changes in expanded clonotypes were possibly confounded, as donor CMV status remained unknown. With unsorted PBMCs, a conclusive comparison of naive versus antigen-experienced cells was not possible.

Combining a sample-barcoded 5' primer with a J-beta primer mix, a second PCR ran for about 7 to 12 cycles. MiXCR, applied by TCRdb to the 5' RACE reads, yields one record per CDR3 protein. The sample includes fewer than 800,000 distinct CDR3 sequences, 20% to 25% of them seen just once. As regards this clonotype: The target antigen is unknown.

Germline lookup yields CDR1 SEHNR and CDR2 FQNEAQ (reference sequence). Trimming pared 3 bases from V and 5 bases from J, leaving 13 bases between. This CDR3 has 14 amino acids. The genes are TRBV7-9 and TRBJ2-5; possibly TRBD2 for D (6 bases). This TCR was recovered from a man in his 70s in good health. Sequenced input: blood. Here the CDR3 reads CASSLSLATETQYF. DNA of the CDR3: TGTGCCAGCAGCTTGAGCCTAGCGACGGAGACCCAGTACTTC.